This paragraph covers one T cell receptor (beta chain) sequence. Its target antigen remains unknown. A much larger clone lies a single base off, so this may be a read error. The method was multiplex PCR. Reads for this sample came from an Illumina HiSeq 4000. CDR3 regions were amplified by Arm-PCR with iRepertoire HTBI primers to construct TCR beta libraries. Before sequencing, the PCR products went through gel purification. For the original study's pipeline: Across samples, roughly 60 TRBV and roughly 15 TRBJ segments were identified and used for gene usage analysis of CDR3 amino acid clonotypes. COPE and FqMerger were used to merge the filtered high-quality paired reads into contigs. BLAST was used to align contigs to the IMGT TRBV, TRBD and TRBJ reference genes, and CDR3 was defined following IMGT. Clonotypes above 0.1% frequency were classified as highly expanded clones. Shannon entropy served as the measure of repertoire diversity, while the Gini coefficient captured V-J evenness. Clonotypes shared by more than one individual were considered public. Starting from the raw public reads, TCRdb applied fastp trimming at Q25, assembled clones with MiXCR and retained in-frame beta chains. Each CDR3 protein appears once, grouped with its most common genes and DNA. The V and J calls come from TCRdb's annotation, not from the publication. The sample table contains roughly 500,000 distinct CDR3 sequences; only one count was recorded for under 25% of them. The ten largest clones represent approximately 8% of the sample.

The sample belongs to a study of regulatory T cells in long-lasting Graves disease (dated by TCRdb to about 2021). With regard to the full study: Persistent Graves' disease was defined as antithyroid drug treatment for over 5 years with persistently positive TSH receptor autoantibodies. Peripheral blood TCR sequencing and RNA sequencing compared persistent Graves' disease patients with newly diagnosed Graves' disease patients. The study took place in China and was registered as a clinical trial. A total of 33 samples underwent TCR sequencing, from about 13 patients with persistent Graves' disease and roughly 20 patients with newly diagnosed Graves' disease. On average, persistent Graves' disease patients in the clinical cohort had been on antithyroid drugs for about 9.7 years.

Beyond this particular receptor, the publication reports: Patients with persistent disease shared more public clonotypes (fewer than 3,000) than newly diagnosed patients did (966). The study examined only peripheral blood because the primary lesion, thyroid tissue, could not be accessed. Lower TCR Shannon entropy and fewer highly expanded clones were observed in persistent Graves' disease patients than in newly diagnosed patients, which suggested clonal expansion. The authors acknowledged the small sample size as a limitation that may reduce accuracy. Sequencing and analysis were limited to the TCR beta chain. TRBV28, TRBJ1-2 and TRBJ2-5 were preferentially used in persistent disease, while TRBV20-1 and TRBJ2-1 were favored in newly diagnosed disease.

The intended sense of this specimen's time point label: persistent/refractory GD, antithyroid drugs over 5 years with positive TRAb. For both TCR sequencing and RNA sequencing, RNA was extracted from PBMCs using TRIzol. Graves' disease was diagnosed according to American Thyroid Association guidelines. Patients were recruited from an endocrinology department in Xi'an, China. Each patient gave 7.5 to 10 milliliters of peripheral blood, collected in an EDTA anticoagulant tube. PBMCs were isolated by Ficoll Paque Plus density gradient separation without further T cell sorting. An Agilent 2100 Bioanalyzer and agarose gel were used to check RNA quality, and a NanoDrop 2000 was used to measure RNA concentration. Per the germline V gene, MNHGY is the CDR1 and SVAAGI is the CDR2. The CDR3 numbers 16 residues from cysteine through phenylalanine. Here the CDR3 DNA is all that survives: 48 bases in frame from base 1.

Recombination connected TRBV6-9 to TRBJ1-2; the D gene is possibly TRBD1, with 5 bases matching. This material consisted of peripheral blood mononuclear cells (PBMCs), taken when the disease was refractory, from a patient treated with antithyroid drugs. This receptor was taken from a female donor with Graves disease. The nucleotide sequence is TGTGCCAGCAGTTGGCCCGCCAGCCTCGGGGACTATGGCTTCACCTTC. This codes for CASSWPASLGDYGFTF.